These 23 T cell receptor beta chains were all obtained from the same sample, sequenced in a study of CD8 T cells in Susac syndrome. When the RNA was reverse transcribed, random hexamers were used with an input of roughly 0.5 to 1 ug. One entry per CDR3 protein, called by TCRdb with MiXCR from the immunoSEQ multiplex PCR reads. The sample consists of some 200,000 distinct CDR3 sequences, 90% to 97% of them appearing once. Sequenced: CD4+ T cells from PBMCs. Receptors originate from a human donor with Susac syndrome.

This clonotype was counted once. This chain connects TRBV5-4 to TRBJ1-3; the D is unclear. The germline V gene encodes CDR1 SGHNT and CDR2 YYREEE (reference sequence). The CDR3 totals 17 residues. With 0 bases removed from V and 0 bases from J, the gap between germline ends came to 13 bases. The CDR3 DNA follows: TGTGCCAGCAGCTTGGCCCGGGAGGCCCACTCTGGAAACACCATATATTTT. The encoded protein is CASSLAREAHSGNTIYF.

V gene TRBV3-1 combines with J gene TRBJ2-2; the match to TRBD2 covers 9 bases. Trimming removed 3 bases from V and 6 bases from J; junction bases left unmatched: 5. Germline values: CDR1 LGHDT, CDR2 YNNKEL (reference sequence). This CDR3 has 15 residues. CDR3 nucleotide sequence: TGTGCCAGCAGCCACCCGGGACTAGCCTCCGGGGAGCTGTTTTTT. Its translation is CASSHPGLASGELFF.

CDR3 residues: CASSPRKPRQPGFF. CDR3 DNA sequence: TGTGCCAGCAGCCCGAGAAAACCCAGACAGCCTGGGTTCTTC. The chain combines TRBV6-2 or TRBV6-3 with TRBJ2-1, with a possible D match to TRBD1 (5 bases). The V and J ends lost 6 bases and 15 bases respectively, with 24 bases between them. CDR1 is MNHEY, CDR2 SVGEGT, per germline. The CDR3 sequence is 14 residues long.

This chain uses TRBV7-2 with TRBJ1-6; D is ambiguous. Germline V gives CDR1 SGHTA, CDR2 FQGNSA. The CDR3 has 15 residues. Trimming pared 5 bases from V and 6 bases from J, leaving 14 bases between. The CDR3 sequence is CASSGPGLGNSPLHF. CDR3 DNA: TGTGCCAGCAGCGGGCCCGGGCTCGGTAATTCACCCCTCCACTTT.

The chain links TRBV20-1 to TRBJ2-7; 7 bases align to TRBD1. V lost 2 bases and J lost 5; bases outside the gene matches: 9. Germline loops: CDR1 DFQATT, CDR2 SNEGSKA (reference sequence). CDR3 size: 14 residues. The DNA of the CDR3 is TGCAGTGCTAGAAAGGCCGGGACAGCGGACGAGCAGTACTTC. It yields the protein CSARKAGTADEQYF.

This chain links TRBV2 with TRBJ2-7; no reliable D call. The germline V gene has CDR1 SNHLY and CDR2 FYNNEI. Trimming shortened V by 8 bases and J by 4 bases, and 18 bases separated the two germline ends. The CDR3 contains 14 residues. CDR3: CASHSRAAIYEQYF. The CDR3 DNA reads TGTGCCAGCCATTCCCGGGCAGCAATTTACGAGCAGTACTTC.

This sequence joins TRBV12-3 or TRBV12-4 and TRBJ2-5; 12 bases are shared with TRBD2. This CDR3 contains 15 residues. The junction had 7 bases not matched to a gene; V was cut back by 6 bases and J by 5 bases. The CDR3 nucleotides are TGTGCCAGCAGACCCGCCGGACTAGCGGGGGAGACCCAGTACTTC. It codes for CASRPAGLAGETQYF.

The chain is built from TRBV4-3 and TRBJ2-1; D is tentatively TRBD1 or TRBD2 (6 bases each). The CDR3 loop spans 14 amino acids. Germline loops: CDR1 LGHNA, CDR2 YSLEER. Trimming shortened V by 2 bases and J by 12 bases, and 17 bases separated the two germline ends. The CDR3: CASSQMAGAGGQFF. CDR3 in DNA: TGCGCCAGCAGCCAAATGGCAGGGGCCGGGGGGCAGTTCTTC.

The rearrangement uses TRBV20-1 and TRBJ2-7; D possibly corresponds to TRBD2 (7 bases). CDR3 length equals 12 residues. CDR1 is DFQATT and CDR2 is SNEGSKA in the germline V gene (reference sequence). V dropped 3 bases and J dropped 7 bases, with 13 bases sitting between them. DNA for the CDR3: TGCAGTGCTAGCCTAGCGGACAGTGAGCAGTACTTC. Protein sequence: CSASLADSEQYF.

V is TRBV23-1 and J is TRBJ2-5; D is unresolved. TRBV23-1 qualifies as an ORF whose function is uncertain. Trimming removed 2 bases at V and 5 bases at J, with 12 bases between. The CDR3 runs to 14 residues. The CDR3 spells CASSQRVLGETQYF. CDR3 in DNA: TGCGCCAGCAGTCAACGGGTGCTGGGCGAGACCCAGTACTTC.

The V call is TRBV30, the J call TRBJ1-5; maybe TRBD1 (5 bases). Trimming took off 4 bases at V and 6 bases at J, with 10 bases between the two ends. The CDR3 covers 12 residues. Germline CDR1 reads GTSNPN; CDR2 reads SVGIG (reference sequence). The CDR3 here is CAWTHQGQPQHF. The CDR3 region has the DNA TGTGCCTGGACTCACCAGGGTCAGCCCCAGCATTTT.

V usage is TRBV28 and J usage is TRBJ2-1; 11 bases are shared with TRBD2. CDR1 is MDHEN and CDR2 is SYDVKM in the germline V gene. This CDR3 has 16 residues. The ends lost 4 bases at V and 9 bases at J; junction bases unmatched: 11. CDR3 sequence: CASSSQTSGAAGEQFF. CDR3 coding DNA: TGTGCCAGCAGTTCACAGACTAGCGGGGCCGCCGGTGAGCAGTTCTTC.

The rearrangement uses TRBV20-1 and TRBJ1-5, with TRBD1 identical over 7 bases. CDR1 and CDR2 from the germline V gene are DFQATT and SNEGSKA (reference sequence). The CDR3 has 13 amino acids. The V and J ends lost 6 bases and 1 base, in that order; junction bases with no gene match: 3. CDR3 coding DNA: TGCAGTGCCCAGGACAGGAGCAATCAGCCCCAGCATTTT. This sequence encodes CSAQDRSNQPQHF.

The rearrangement joins TRBV12-3 or TRBV12-4 to TRBJ1-2, with D possibly matching TRBD1 (5 bases). There are 17 residues in the CDR3. V gave up 4 bases and J gave up 3 bases, with 21 bases separating them. The CDR3 DNA is TGTGCCAGCAGTTCCCCATCCACCGGGGGAAGGGACTATGGCTACACCTTC. Translation gives CASSSPSTGGRDYGYTF.

The rearrangement joins TRBV4-3 to TRBJ2-1; 8 bases fit TRBD2. V trimming: 0 bases; J trimming: 0 bases; junction bases outside the gene matches: 13. The CDR3 covers 20 residues. Germline values: CDR1 LGHNA, CDR2 YSLEER. CDR3 protein: CASSQDSRSGGLSSYNEQFF. The CDR3 DNA reads as TGCGCCAGCAGCCAAGATAGTCGAAGCGGGGGATTGAGCTCCTACAATGAGCAGTTCTTC.

V is TRBV6-2 or TRBV6-3 and J is TRBJ2-7, with 9 positions matching TRBD1. This CDR3 region has 14 residues. From germline, CDR1 is MNHEY and CDR2 SVGEGT. J lost 5 bases, V lost 4 bases, and 6 bases had no gene match. The DNA for the CDR3 is TGTGCCAGCAGTTCTACCGGGACAGGGAACGAGCAGTACTTC. It is translated as CASSSTGTGNEQYF.

This clonotype came up once. The chain uses TRBV11-1 and TRBJ2-1, with 7 bases lining up with TRBD1. Germline lookup yields CDR1 SGHAT and CDR2 FQDESV (reference sequence). The CDR3 totals 12 residues. Trimming took 3 bases from V and 10 from J; bases not matched to a gene: 3. The CDR3 DNA is TGTGCCAGCAGCTTCCCGGACAGGGAGCAGTTCTTC. This gives the protein CASSFPDREQFF.

The chain employs TRBV7-2 and TRBJ2-5, with 10 bases that match TRBD2. J was trimmed by 5 bases and V by 4 bases; bases with no gene match: 7. The CDR3 contains 15 residues. Germline V gives CDR1 SGHTA, CDR2 FQGNSA. CDR3 DNA sequence: TGTGCCAGCAGCTGGCCAGCGGGGGGGCGTGAGACCCAGTACTTC. Translating it yields CASSWPAGGRETQYF.

The count of this clonotype is one. The chain combines TRBV20-1 with TRBJ2-3, with 8 bases fitting TRBD2. Germline CDR1 is DFQATT and CDR2 is SNEGSKA (reference sequence). This CDR3 region has 14 residues. After removal of 4 bases from V and 5 bases from J, the junction contained 8 bases not matched to a gene. For the CDR3, the DNA is TGCAGTGCTAATAGGCGGGGGGCAGGAGATACGCAGTATTTT. As protein: CSANRRGAGDTQYF.

The rearrangement joins TRBV7-8 to TRBJ1-1; no definite D call. The V end was cut by 1 base, the J end by 2 bases, with 8 bases between. Germline CDR1 is SGHVS and CDR2 is FQNEAQ. This CDR3 has 14 residues. Here the CDR3 reads CASSLGEINTEAFF. CDR3 bases: TGTGCCAGCAGCTTAGGGGAAATCAACACTGAAGCTTTCTTT.

The chain combines TRBV2 with TRBJ2-3; TRBD2 matches 8 bases. V was clipped by 6 bases and J by 6 bases; unmatched bases: 8. The CDR3 consists of 14 residues. The germline gives CDR1 SNHLY, CDR2 FYNNEI. CDR3 protein: CASRELAETDTQYF. The CDR3 DNA sequence: TGTGCCAGCAGGGAACTAGCGGAAACCGATACGCAGTATTTT.

In DNA, the CDR3 is TGTGCCAGCAGTCCCCTGGGACAGTCGAACACTGAAGCTTTCTTT. Protein sequence: CASSPLGQSNTEAFF. The chain recombines TRBV12-3 or TRBV12-4 with TRBJ1-1, with 7 bases identical to TRBD1. V lost 5 bases and J lost 1; bases outside the gene matches: 7. CDR3 length: 15 amino acids.

The V and J genes are TRBV7-9 and TRBJ1-1; tentatively, D is TRBD1 (6 bases). Trimming removed 0 bases at V and 12 bases at J, with 14 bases between. There are 13 residues in the CDR3. Per the germline V gene, CDR1 is SEHNR and CDR2 is FQNEAQ (reference sequence). CDR3 in amino acids: CASSLADSGGSFF. The CDR3 nucleotides are TGTGCCAGCAGCTTAGCGGACAGTGGCGGGTCTTTCTTT.